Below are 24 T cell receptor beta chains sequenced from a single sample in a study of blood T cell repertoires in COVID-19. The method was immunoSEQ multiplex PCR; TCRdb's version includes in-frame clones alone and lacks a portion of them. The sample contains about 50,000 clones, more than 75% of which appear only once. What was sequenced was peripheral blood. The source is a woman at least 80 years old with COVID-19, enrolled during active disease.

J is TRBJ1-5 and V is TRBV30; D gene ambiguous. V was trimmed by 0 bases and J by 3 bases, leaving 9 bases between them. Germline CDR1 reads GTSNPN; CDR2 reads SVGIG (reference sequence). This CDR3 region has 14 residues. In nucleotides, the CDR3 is TGTGCCTGGAGTGTCTACAGCTCCAATCAGCCCCAGCATTTT. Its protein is CAWSVYSSNQPQHF. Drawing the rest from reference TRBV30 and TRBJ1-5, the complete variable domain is SQTIHQWPATLVQPVGSPLSLECTVEGTSNPNLYWYRQAAGRGLQLLFYSVGIGQISSEVPQNLSASRPQDRQFILSSKKLLLSDSGFYLCAWSVYSSNQPQHFGDGTRLSIL.

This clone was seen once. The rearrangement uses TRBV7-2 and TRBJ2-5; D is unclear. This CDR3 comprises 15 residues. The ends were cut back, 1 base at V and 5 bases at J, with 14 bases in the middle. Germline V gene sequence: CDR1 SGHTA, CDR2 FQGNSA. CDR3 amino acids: CASSLGSSRRETQYF. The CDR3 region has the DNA TGTGCCAGCAGCTTAGGGTCAAGCCGGCGGGAGACCCAGTACTTC.

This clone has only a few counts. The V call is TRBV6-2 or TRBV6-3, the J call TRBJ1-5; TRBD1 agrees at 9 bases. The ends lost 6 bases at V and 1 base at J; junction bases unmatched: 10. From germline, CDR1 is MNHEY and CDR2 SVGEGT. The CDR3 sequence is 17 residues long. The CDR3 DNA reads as TGTGCCAGCAGCCGAAGAACGACAGGGGGGAGCAATCAGCCCCAGCATTTT. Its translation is CASSRRTTGGSNQPQHF.

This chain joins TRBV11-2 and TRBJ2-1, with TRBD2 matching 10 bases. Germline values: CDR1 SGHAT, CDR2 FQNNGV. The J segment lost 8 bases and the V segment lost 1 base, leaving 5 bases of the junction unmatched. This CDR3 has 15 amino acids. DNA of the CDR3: TGTGCCAGCAGCTTAGGGCTAGCGGGAGCGTATGAGCAGTTCTTC. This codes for CASSLGLAGAYEQFF.

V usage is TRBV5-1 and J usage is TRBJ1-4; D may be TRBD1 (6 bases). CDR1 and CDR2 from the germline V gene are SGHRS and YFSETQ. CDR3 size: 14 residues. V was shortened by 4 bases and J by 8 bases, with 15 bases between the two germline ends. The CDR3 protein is CASSPGGAREKLFF. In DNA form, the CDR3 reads TGCGCCAGCAGCCCGGGGGGGGCCAGAGAAAAACTGTTTTTT.

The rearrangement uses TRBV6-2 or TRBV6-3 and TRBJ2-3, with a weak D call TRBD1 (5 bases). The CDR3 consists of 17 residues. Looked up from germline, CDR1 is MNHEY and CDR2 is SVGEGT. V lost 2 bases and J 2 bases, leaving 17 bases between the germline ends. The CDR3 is CASSYQGSFLNTDTQYF. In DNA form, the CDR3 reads TGTGCCAGCAGTTACCAGGGTAGCTTCCTCAACACAGATACGCAGTATTTT.

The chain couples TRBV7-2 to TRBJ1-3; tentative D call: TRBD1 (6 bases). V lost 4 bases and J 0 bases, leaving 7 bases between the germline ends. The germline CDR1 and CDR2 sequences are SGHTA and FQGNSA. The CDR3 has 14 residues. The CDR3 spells CASSSQGSGNTIYF. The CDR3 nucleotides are TGTGCCAGCAGCTCACAGGGCTCTGGAAACACCATATATTTT.

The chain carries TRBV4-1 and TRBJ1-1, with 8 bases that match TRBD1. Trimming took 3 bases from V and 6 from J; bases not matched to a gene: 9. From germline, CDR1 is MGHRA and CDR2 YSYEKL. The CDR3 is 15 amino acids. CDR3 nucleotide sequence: TGCGCCAGCAGCCAGATCGGACAGGGAGTCTCTGAAGCTTTCTTT. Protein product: CASSQIGQGVSEAFF.

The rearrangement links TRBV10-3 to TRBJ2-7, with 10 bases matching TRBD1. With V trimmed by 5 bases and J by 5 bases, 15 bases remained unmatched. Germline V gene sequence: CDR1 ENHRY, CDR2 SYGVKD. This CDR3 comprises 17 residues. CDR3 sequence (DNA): TGTGCCATCAGTCCCCTAGATGGGGGACAGGGGACCCACGAGCAGTACTTC. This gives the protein CAISPLDGGQGTHEQYF.

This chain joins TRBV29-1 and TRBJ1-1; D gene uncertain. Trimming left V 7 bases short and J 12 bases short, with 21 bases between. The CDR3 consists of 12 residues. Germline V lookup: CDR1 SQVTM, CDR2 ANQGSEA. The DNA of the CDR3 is TGCAGCGCCGCCCTCGGCACAGCCGCAACTTTCTTT. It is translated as CSAALGTAATFF.

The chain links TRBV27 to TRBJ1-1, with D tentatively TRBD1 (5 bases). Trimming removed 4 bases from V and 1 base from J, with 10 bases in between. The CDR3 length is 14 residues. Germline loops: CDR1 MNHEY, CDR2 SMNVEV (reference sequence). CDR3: CASSSGTANTEAFF. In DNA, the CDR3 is TGTGCCAGCAGTTCGGGGACTGCGAACACTGAAGCTTTCTTT.

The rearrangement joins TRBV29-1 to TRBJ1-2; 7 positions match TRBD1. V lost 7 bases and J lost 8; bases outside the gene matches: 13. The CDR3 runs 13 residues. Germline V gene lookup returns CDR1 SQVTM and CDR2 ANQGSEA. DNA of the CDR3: TGCAGCGCGGCAGGGGGAATTCGGATCGGCTACACCTTC. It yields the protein CSAAGGIRIGYTF.

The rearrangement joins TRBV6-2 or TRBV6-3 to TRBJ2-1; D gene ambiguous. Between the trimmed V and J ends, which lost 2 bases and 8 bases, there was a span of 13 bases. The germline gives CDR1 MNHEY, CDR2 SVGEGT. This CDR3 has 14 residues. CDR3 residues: CASSYPLKADEQFF. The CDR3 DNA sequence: TGTGCCAGCAGTTACCCACTAAAGGCCGATGAGCAGTTCTTC.

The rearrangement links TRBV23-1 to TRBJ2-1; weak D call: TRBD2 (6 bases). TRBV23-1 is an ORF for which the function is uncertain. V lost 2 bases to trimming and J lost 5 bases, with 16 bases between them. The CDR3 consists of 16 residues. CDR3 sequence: CASSQPWGEEHNEQFF. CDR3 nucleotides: TGCGCCAGCAGTCAACCGTGGGGGGAGGAACACAATGAGCAGTTCTTC.

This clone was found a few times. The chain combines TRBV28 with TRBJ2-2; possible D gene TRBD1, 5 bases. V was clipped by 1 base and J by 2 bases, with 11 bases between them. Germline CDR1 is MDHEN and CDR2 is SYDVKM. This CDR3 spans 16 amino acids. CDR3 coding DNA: TGTGCCAGCAGTTTATACGGCAGGGCAAACACCGGGGAGCTGTTTTTT. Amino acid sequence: CASSLYGRANTGELFF. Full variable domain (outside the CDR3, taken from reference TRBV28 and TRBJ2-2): DVKVTQSSRYLVKRTGEKVFLECVQDMDHENMFWYRQDPGLGLRLIYFSYDVKMKEKGDIPEGYSVSREKKERFSLILESASTNQTSMYLCASSLYGRANTGELFFGEGSRLTVL.

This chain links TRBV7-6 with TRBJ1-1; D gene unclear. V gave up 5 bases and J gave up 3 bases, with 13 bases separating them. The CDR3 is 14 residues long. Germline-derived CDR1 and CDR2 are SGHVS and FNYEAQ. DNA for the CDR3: TGTGCCAGCAGCGTAAGGGCCGGGGACACTGAAGCTTTCTTT. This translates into CASSVRAGDTEAFF.

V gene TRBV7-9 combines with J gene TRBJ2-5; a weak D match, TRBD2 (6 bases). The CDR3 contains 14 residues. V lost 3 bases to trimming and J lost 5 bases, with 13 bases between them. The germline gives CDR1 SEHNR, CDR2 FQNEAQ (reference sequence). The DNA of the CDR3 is TGTGCCAGCAGCTTGGGTAGCGGCGGGGAGACCCAGTACTTC. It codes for CASSLGSGGETQYF.

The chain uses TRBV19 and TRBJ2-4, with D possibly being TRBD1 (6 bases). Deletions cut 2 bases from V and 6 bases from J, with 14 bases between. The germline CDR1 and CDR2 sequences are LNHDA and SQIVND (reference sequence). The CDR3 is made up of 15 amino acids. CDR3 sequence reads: CASSIRDRRSNIQYF. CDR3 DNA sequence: TGTGCCAGTAGTATAAGAGACAGGAGGTCAAACATTCAGTACTTC. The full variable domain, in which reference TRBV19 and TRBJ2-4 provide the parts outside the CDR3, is DGGITQSPKYLFRKEGQNVTLSCEQNLNHDAMYWYRQDPGQGLRLIYYSQIVNDFQKGDIAEGYSVSREKKESFPLTVTSAQKNPTAFYLCASSIRDRRSNIQYFGAGTRLSVL.

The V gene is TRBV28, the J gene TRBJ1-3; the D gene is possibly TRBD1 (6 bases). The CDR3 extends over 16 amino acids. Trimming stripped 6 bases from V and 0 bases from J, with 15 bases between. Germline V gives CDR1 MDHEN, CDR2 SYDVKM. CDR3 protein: CASSTPGQRSGNTIYF. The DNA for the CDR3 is TGTGCCAGCAGCACCCCGGGACAACGCTCTGGAAACACCATATATTTT.

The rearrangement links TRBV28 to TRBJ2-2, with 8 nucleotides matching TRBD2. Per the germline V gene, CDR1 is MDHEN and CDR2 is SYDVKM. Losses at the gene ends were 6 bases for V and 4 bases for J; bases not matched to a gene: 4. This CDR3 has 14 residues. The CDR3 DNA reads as TGTGCCAGCAGCGGGGGGGGCTCCACCGGGGAGCTGTTTTTT. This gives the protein CASSGGGSTGELFF.

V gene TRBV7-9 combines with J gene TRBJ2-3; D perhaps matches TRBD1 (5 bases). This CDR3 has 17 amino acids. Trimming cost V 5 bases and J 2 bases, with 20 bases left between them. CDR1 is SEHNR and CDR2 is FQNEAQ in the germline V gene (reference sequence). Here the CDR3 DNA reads TGTGCCAGCAGCCCCCGGTGGGAAGACGGACACACAGATACGCAGTATTTT. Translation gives CASSPRWEDGHTDTQYF.

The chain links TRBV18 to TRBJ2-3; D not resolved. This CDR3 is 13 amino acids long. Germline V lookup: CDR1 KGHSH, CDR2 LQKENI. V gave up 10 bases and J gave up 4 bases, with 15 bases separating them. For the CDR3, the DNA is TGTGCCACCTTCCGTGGCGGTGCAGATACGCAGTATTTT. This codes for CATFRGGADTQYF.

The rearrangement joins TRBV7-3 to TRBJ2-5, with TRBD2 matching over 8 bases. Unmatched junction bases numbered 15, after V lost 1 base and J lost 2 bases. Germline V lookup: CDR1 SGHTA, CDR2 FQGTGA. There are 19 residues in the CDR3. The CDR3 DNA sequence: TGTGCCAGCAGCTTAATGGCCCTCGCGGGAGGCAGGGGACAAGAGACCCAGTACTTC. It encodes CASSLMALAGGRGQETQYF.

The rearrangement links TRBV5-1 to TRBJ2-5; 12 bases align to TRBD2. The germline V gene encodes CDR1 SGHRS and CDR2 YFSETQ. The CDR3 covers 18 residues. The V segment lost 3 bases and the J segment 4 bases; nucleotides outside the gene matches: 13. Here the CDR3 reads CASSWHLLAGGGRETQYF. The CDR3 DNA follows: TGCGCCAGCAGCTGGCACTTACTAGCGGGGGGAGGTAGAGAGACCCAGTACTTC. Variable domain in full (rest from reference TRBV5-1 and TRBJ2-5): KAGVTQTPRYLIKTRGQQVTLSCSPISGHRSVSWYQQTPGQGLQFLFEYFSETQRNKGNFPGRFSGRQFSNSRSEMNVSTLELGDSALYLCASSWHLLAGGGRETQYFGPGTRLLVL.